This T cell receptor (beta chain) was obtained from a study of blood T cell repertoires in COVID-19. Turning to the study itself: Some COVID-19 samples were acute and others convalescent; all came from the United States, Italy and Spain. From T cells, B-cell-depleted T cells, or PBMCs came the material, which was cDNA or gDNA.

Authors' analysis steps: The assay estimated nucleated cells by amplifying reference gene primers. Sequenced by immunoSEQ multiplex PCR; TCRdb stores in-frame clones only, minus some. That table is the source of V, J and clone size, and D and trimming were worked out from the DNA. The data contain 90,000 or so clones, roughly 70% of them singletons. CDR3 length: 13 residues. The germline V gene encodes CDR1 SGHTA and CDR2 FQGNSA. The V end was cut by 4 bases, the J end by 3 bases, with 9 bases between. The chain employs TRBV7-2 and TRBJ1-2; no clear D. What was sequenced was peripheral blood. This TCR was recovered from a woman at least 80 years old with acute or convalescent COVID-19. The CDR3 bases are TGTGCCAGCAGCTCCGGGTCCCACTATGGCTACACCTTC. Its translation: CASSSGSHYGYTF.